This T cell receptor (beta chain) stems from a study of T cell clones after liver transplantation. Overall study context: In this trial, immunosuppression withdrawal was attempted within 2 years of liver transplant. Without induction therapy, subjects received standard immunosuppression until 12-24 months post-transplant.

Method: immunoSEQ multiplex PCR; TCRdb's copy keeps in-frame clones and lacks some. The table shows roughly 120,000 clones, with around nine tenths occurring only once. Unstimulated PBMCs were sorted into CD3+CD4+ and CD3+CD8+ populations. CDR1 and CDR2 from the germline V gene are SGHRS and YFSETQ. The CDR3 contains 14 residues. The J segment lost 6 bases and the V segment lost 0 bases, leaving 5 bases of the junction unmatched. Here the sequenced sample was CD4+ T cells from blood, taken 12 months after liver transplant. The receptor was derived from a human patient who received a liver transplant. The T cells may come from the graft donor. This rearrangement joins TRBV5-1 to TRBJ1-1; TRBD1 matches at 7 bases. In nucleotides, the CDR3 is TGCGCCAGCAGCTTGGGCACAGGGGTTCCTGAAGCTTTCTTT. Amino acids: CASSLGTGVPEAFF.